What follows are 8 T cell receptor beta chains derived from one specimen sequenced in a study of OX40 agonist ivuxolimab in advanced cancers. Sequencing was performed with immunoSEQ multiplex PCR; in TCRdb, only in-frame clones are kept and a portion is missing. Here the sample spans around 60,000 clones, roughly 89% being singletons. Sequencing was performed on CD4+ or CD8+ T cells sorted from blood, taken in a trial of the OX40 agonist ivuxolimab. The receptor source for this set is an adult with an advanced solid tumor such as melanoma, head and neck, liver or kidney cancer.

This sequence joins TRBV7-3 and TRBJ2-7; 8 bases are shared with TRBD2. V lost 5 bases and J lost 3; bases outside the gene matches: 9. The CDR3 totals 15 residues. Germline V lookup: CDR1 SGHTA, CDR2 FQGTGA. The CDR3 protein is CASSKSSGPSYEQYF. CDR3 in DNA: TGTGCCAGCAGCAAATCTAGCGGGCCAAGCTACGAGCAGTACTTC.

The chain recombines TRBV10-3 with TRBJ2-1; 10 positions match TRBD2. The V gene end was trimmed by 0 bases and the J gene end by 4 bases; junction bases not matched to a gene: 9. CDR3 length equals 18 residues. The germline gives CDR1 ENHRY, CDR2 SYGVKD. The CDR3 nucleotides are TGTGCCATCAGTGAGTCGAGGAGCGGGAGGGCCGAGTACAATGAGCAGTTCTTC. It yields the protein CAISESRSGRAEYNEQFF.

Of note for this clone: Other nucleotide sequences in the sample specify the same CDR3. The V gene is TRBV19, the J gene TRBJ1-1; no firm D call. This CDR3 comprises 14 residues. Trimming removed 1 base from V and 4 bases from J, with 10 bases in between. Germline V gene sequence: CDR1 LNHDA, CDR2 SQIVND (reference sequence). For the CDR3, the DNA is TGTGCCAGTAGTATAGGAGGGATGGGCACTGAAGCTTTCTTT. This translates into CASSIGGMGTEAFF.

The V and J genes are TRBV27 and TRBJ1-5; 10 bases match TRBD1. CDR1 MNHEY and CDR2 SMNVEV come from the germline V gene (reference sequence). The J segment lost 7 bases and the V segment lost 4 bases, leaving 4 bases of the junction unmatched. The CDR3 runs to 14 residues. CDR3 sequence: CASSSGQGIQPQHF. The CDR3 DNA sequence: TGTGCCAGCAGTTCGGGACAGGGGATCCAGCCCCAGCATTTT.

The V gene is TRBV2, the J gene TRBJ2-2; D is ambiguous. The length of the CDR3 is 12 residues. The V end was cut by 7 bases, the J end by 6 bases, with 9 bases between. Germline CDR1 and CDR2: SNHLY and FYNNEI. In nucleotides, the CDR3 is TGTGCCAGCACCTTCATAGCCGGGGAGCTGTTTTTT. Protein: CASTFIAGELFF.

This chain connects TRBV5-4 to TRBJ1-2; D is unclear. This CDR3 has 13 residues. Germline V gene sequence: CDR1 SGHNT, CDR2 YYREEE (reference sequence). The germline V and J ends were trimmed by 4 bases and 0 bases, with 7 bases remaining between them. The CDR3 region has the DNA TGTGCCAGCAGCCCCGGGCCTAACTATGGCTACACCTTC. Its protein product is CASSPGPNYGYTF.

V gene TRBV19 combines with J gene TRBJ2-3, with D perhaps TRBD2 (6 bases). Germline V gives CDR1 LNHDA, CDR2 SQIVND (reference sequence). V lost 5 bases to trimming and J lost 4 bases, with 10 bases between them. The CDR3 runs to 13 residues. The CDR3 reads CASSWRDPDTQYF. In DNA, the CDR3 is TGTGCCAGTAGTTGGCGGGACCCAGATACGCAGTATTTT.

This rearrangement joins TRBV7-8 to TRBJ2-2; a possible D gene is TRBD2 (6 bases). From germline, CDR1 is SGHVS and CDR2 FQNEAQ. The CDR3 is 13 amino acids. V was clipped by 5 bases and J by 6 bases, with 10 bases between them. The CDR3 sequence is CASSGGMAGELFF. The CDR3 DNA reads TGTGCCAGCAGCGGCGGGATGGCCGGGGAGCTGTTTTTT.